This T cell receptor beta chain was identified in a study of neurological immune-mediated disorders. cDNA was made by 5'RACE with 10-nucleotide random UMIs. TCRdb reprocessed the 5' RACE reads via MiXCR and lists one record per CDR3 protein. Seen here are approximately 60,000 distinct CDR3 sequences, under 5% observed once, and the top ten hold roughly 2.8%. Germline V gene lookup returns CDR1 MNHEY and CDR2 SVGAGI. Germline trimming cut 6 bases from V and 5 bases from J; bases unmatched to any gene: 6. The CDR3 extends over 13 amino acids. This clonotype was found many times. The antigen remains unidentified. General study findings and limits: When the repertoires were sorted by phylogenetic grouping, those of 18 of 34 multiple sclerosis patients ended up in one related-CDR3 cluster, a possible signature. Clinical and MRI features did not associate with the cluster found in multiple sclerosis patients. Expanded clones shared no CDR3 amino acid sequences across subjects, suggesting private repertoires in all groups.

The receptor was derived from a man between 50 and 59 years old with multiple sclerosis. Specimen: PBMCs. The V gene is TRBV6-5, the J gene TRBJ2-7; 8 nucleotides agree with TRBD1. DNA for the CDR3: TGTGCCAGCAGCAAGACAGGGGTTGACGAGCAGTACTTC. Protein sequence: CASSKTGVDEQYF.